A selection of T cell receptor beta chains follows, all from one sample in a study of cytomegalovirus exposure and HLA in healthy donors. Some clones are missing from TCRdb's copy, which holds only in-frame ones; the method was immunoSEQ multiplex PCR. Among 100,000 to 120,000 clones, under 70% were seen once, and the ten largest hold about 8%. The sample comprised PBMCs. All receptors derive from a man aged 18 to 29 in good health and CMV-seropositive. CDR3s include the opening cysteine and the closing phenylalanine or tryptophan.

v_call: TRBV7-9
j_call: TRBJ2-3
cdr3_aa: CASSPRQQGGGEDTQYF

v_call: TRBV6-4
j_call: TRBJ2-3
cdr3_aa: CASSEKQGATQYF

v_call: TRBV18
j_call: TRBJ2-5
cdr3_aa: CATTRGLGETQYF

v_call: TRBV7-9
j_call: TRBJ2-5
cdr3_aa: CASSLSLETPLRTQYF

v_call: TRBV18
j_call: TRBJ2-3
cdr3_aa: CASSVTVRRNTDTQYF

v_call: TRBV10-3
j_call: TRBJ1-2
cdr3_aa: CAISETGQGIYGYTF

v_call: TRBV5-1
j_call: TRBJ2-3
cdr3_aa: CASTQGGTGYTDTQYF

v_call: TRBV30
j_call: TRBJ2-5
cdr3_aa: CAWMVFHRGKETQYF

v_call: TRBV29-1
j_call: TRBJ2-1
cdr3_aa: CSARGTLAEQFF

v_call: TRBV20-1
j_call: TRBJ1-1
cdr3_aa: CRLYGVTEAFF

v_call: TRBV30
j_call: TRBJ1-2
cdr3_aa: CAWSVRQGIYGYTF

v_call: TRBV5-6
j_call: TRBJ2-3
cdr3_aa: CASGPLAGDTDTQYF